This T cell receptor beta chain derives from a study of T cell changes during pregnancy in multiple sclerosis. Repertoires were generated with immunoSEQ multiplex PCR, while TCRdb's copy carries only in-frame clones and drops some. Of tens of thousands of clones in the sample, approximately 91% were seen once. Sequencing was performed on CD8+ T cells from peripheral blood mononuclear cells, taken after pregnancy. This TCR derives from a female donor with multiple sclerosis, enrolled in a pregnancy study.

CDR3 sequence: CSVARGAGNEQFF. In DNA, the CDR3 is TGCAGCGTTGCTCGGGGGGCGGGGAATGAGCAGTTCTTC. This chain connects TRBV29-1 to TRBJ2-1; D might be TRBD2 (7 bases). Germline V CDR1 and CDR2: SQVTM, ANQGSEA. V dropped 4 bases and J dropped 7 bases, with 14 bases sitting between them. This CDR3 is 13 amino acids long.